These T cell receptor beta chains were read from a single sample in a study of T cell changes during pregnancy in multiple sclerosis. Method: immunoSEQ multiplex PCR; TCRdb's copy keeps in-frame clones and lacks some. Here the sample spans roughly 70,000 clones, around 94% being singletons. The sequences come from peripheral blood, collected before pregnancy. The source of these receptors is a female donor with multiple sclerosis, enrolled in a pregnancy study. The CDR3 runs from the conserved cysteine through the conserved F or W. Fields, in order: D gene, clone size, V gene, J gene, CDR3 protein, CDR3 DNA. D genes are given only for firm matches. Not all rows give a size; the values are once, few, many and, for expanded clones, a class.

NA,NA,TRBV7-2,TRBJ2-7,CASSPRLGSYEQYF,TGTGCCAGCAGCCCTAGACTGGGTTCCTACGAGCAGTACTTC
NA,once,TRBV27,TRBJ2-7,CASSSQNSPDEQYF,TGTGCCAGCAGTTCCCAAAACAGCCCAGACGAGCAGTACTTC
TRBD1,NA,TRBV18,TRBJ1-2,CASSPRQGDYGYTF,TGTGCCAGCTCACCCCGGCAGGGGGACTATGGCTACACCTTC
NA,once,TRBV18,TRBJ2-7,CASSPQTGEQYF,TGTGCCAGCTCTCCCCAAACGGGCGAGCAGTACTTC
TRBD2,NA,TRBV6-1,TRBJ2-1,CASSEGGSGSYEQFF,TGTGCCAGCAGTGAAGGAGGTAGCGGGAGCTATGAGCAGTTCTTC
NA,NA,TRBV5-1,TRBJ2-6,CASSLTPPGSHNSGANVLTF,TGCGCCAGCAGCTTGACGCCCCCAGGGTCCCATAACTCTGGGGCCAACGTCCTGACTTTC
NA,medium-sized,TRBV7-9,TRBJ2-7,CASSFVGQRNYEQYF,TGTGCCAGCAGCTTCGTTGGACAGAGGAACTACGAGCAGTACTTC
TRBD2,once,TRBV27,TRBJ2-7,CASSSLPGLQTYEQYF,TGTGCCAGCAGTTCCCTTCCGGGACTACAGACCTACGAGCAGTACTTC
TRBD2,NA,TRBV29-1,TRBJ2-2,CSVEDPGLAGGAGELFF,TGCAGCGTTGAAGATCCGGGACTAGCGGGAGGGGCCGGGGAGCTGTTTTTT
TRBD1,NA,TRBV5-1,TRBJ2-2,CASSWGQGNTGELFF,TGCGCCAGCAGCTGGGGACAGGGGAACACCGGGGAGCTGTTTTTT
TRBD1,NA,TRBV18,TRBJ1-1,CASSPRGHTEAFF,TGTGCCAGCTCACCAAGGGGGCACACTGAAGCTTTCTTT
TRBD1,NA,TRBV6-1,TRBJ2-5,CASSEPQGADETQYF,TGTGCCAGCAGTGAACCGCAGGGGGCGGATGAGACCCAGTACTTC
NA,NA,TRBV9,TRBJ2-3,CASSAYMDTQYF,TGTGCCAGCAGCGCCTATATGGATACGCAGTATTTT
TRBD2,NA,TRBV6-5,TRBJ2-1,CASGKRELYEQFF,TGTGCCAGCGGAAAGCGGGAGCTATATGAGCAGTTCTTC
NA,NA,TRBV19,TRBJ2-7,CASSIAGLGYEQYF,TGTGCCAGTAGTATCGCAGGGTTGGGCTACGAGCAGTACTTC
TRBD1,once,TRBV27,TRBJ1-5,CASSLVPPGQGSNQPQHF,TGTGCCAGCAGTTTAGTTCCCCCTGGACAGGGAAGTAATCAGCCCCAGCATTTT
NA,once,TRBV19,TRBJ1-2,CASSAETEPIYGYTF,TGTGCCAGTAGTGCGGAGACAGAACCGATCTATGGCTACACCTTC
TRBD2,NA,TRBV7-8,TRBJ2-3,CASSLRLAGDSDTQYF,TGTGCCAGCAGCCTGAGACTAGCGGGAGATTCAGATACGCAGTATTTT
TRBD2,NA,TRBV6-5,TRBJ2-5,CASREVGTSGTQYF,TGTGCCAGCAGAGAAGTAGGGACTAGCGGGACCCAGTACTTC
TRBD2,NA,TRBV6-1,TRBJ2-1,CASRSLGTSNEQFF,TGTGCCAGCCGTTCACTAGGGACTAGCAATGAGCAGTTCTTC
TRBD2,NA,TRBV11-2,TRBJ2-7,CASSPTQRGRDEQYF,TGTGCCAGCAGCCCAACGCAGCGGGGGAGGGACGAGCAGTACTTC
TRBD1,NA,TRBV18,TRBJ2-1,CASSPYDRGQSEQFF,TGTGCCAGCTCACCATATGACAGGGGGCAAAGTGAGCAGTTCTTC
NA,NA,TRBV19,TRBJ1-5,CASTVREGNQPQHF,TGTGCCAGTACGGTAAGGGAGGGCAATCAGCCCCAGCATTTT
TRBD2,NA,TRBV25-1,TRBJ2-5,CASSRTSRETQYF,TGTGCCAGCAGTCGGACTAGCCGAGAGACCCAGTACTTC
NA,NA,TRBV7-2,TRBJ1-2,CASSLTQGSSVGYTF,TGTGCCAGCAGCTTAACCCAGGGGTCCTCGGTTGGCTACACCTTC
NA,once,TRBV7-9,TRBJ2-3,CASSLSGPDTQYF,TGTGCCAGCAGCTTATCAGGGCCAGATACGCAGTATTTT
NA,NA,TRBV2,TRBJ2-2,CASRGQFNTGELFF,TGTGCCAGCCGTGGACAGTTTAACACCGGGGAGCTGTTTTTT
NA,NA,TRBV4-3,TRBJ2-1,CASSQDGTGVNEQFF,TGCGCCAGCAGCCAAGACGGGACGGGAGTCAATGAGCAGTTCTTC
NA,few,TRBV19,TRBJ1-5,CATARGSNQPQHF,TGTGCCACCGCCCGGGGGAGCAATCAGCCCCAGCATTTT
NA,NA,TRBV6-5,TRBJ1-1,CASSYTSTVASEAFF,TGTGCCAGCAGTTACACTTCCACCGTCGCCTCTGAAGCTTTCTTT
NA,NA,TRBV5-4,TRBJ2-1,CASSRPDTISYNEQFF,TGTGCCAGCAGCCGTCCGGACACGATTTCCTACAATGAGCAGTTCTTC
NA,NA,TRBV28,TRBJ2-1,CASSFTADPNNEQFF,TGTGCCAGCAGTTTTACAGCGGATCCAAACAATGAGCAGTTCTTC
NA,NA,TRBV19,TRBJ1-3,CASSTGGPGDTIYF,TGTGCCAGTAGTACCGGGGGACCGGGAGACACCATATATTTT
TRBD2,NA,TRBV7-3,TRBJ2-1,CASSPFAGGEQFF,TGTGCCAGCAGCCCCTTTGCGGGAGGCGAGCAGTTCTTC
NA,NA,TRBV6-6,TRBJ2-1,CASNPGWNRGNEQFF,TGTGCCAGCAATCCGGGGTGGAACCGTGGCAATGAGCAGTTCTTC
TRBD1,NA,TRBV30,TRBJ2-1,CAWSALQGAQGEQFF,TGTGCCTGGAGTGCCTTACAGGGGGCGCAAGGTGAGCAGTTCTTC
TRBD2,NA,TRBV27,TRBJ2-1,CASSHGLAGYEQFF,TGTGCCAGCAGTCACGGACTAGCGGGGTATGAGCAGTTCTTC
NA,NA,TRBV4-3,TRBJ1-4,CASSPQGTINEKLFF,TGCGCCAGCAGCCCTCAGGGGACAATTAATGAAAAACTGTTTTTT
NA,NA,TRBV2,TRBJ2-1,CASSDGQDMNEQFF,TGTGCCAGCAGTGATGGGCAGGACATGAATGAGCAGTTCTTC
NA,NA,TRBV11-3,TRBJ2-7,CASSKKRYYYEQYF,TGTGCCAGCAGTAAAAAGCGGTATTACTACGAGCAGTACTTC
NA,NA,TRBV2,TRBJ2-1,CASSDPPFSSYNEQFF,TGTGCCAGCAGTGACCCCCCATTTAGCTCCTACAATGAGCAGTTCTTC
TRBD2,NA,TRBV4-2,TRBJ2-1,CASSPGLAGRTEQFF,TGTGCCAGCAGCCCCGGACTAGCGGGGCGGACGGAGCAGTTCTTC
TRBD1,NA,TRBV7-3,TRBJ1-2,CASSSGTGLNGYTF,TGTGCCAGCAGCTCCGGGACAGGGCTAAATGGCTACACCTTC
TRBD2,few,TRBV11-1,TRBJ2-7,CASSLTGGGEQYF,TGTGCCAGCAGCTTGACGGGAGGAGGCGAGCAGTACTTC
NA,NA,TRBV30,TRBJ2-7,CAWSQPPGPKGDEQYF,TGTGCCTGGAGTCAGCCGCCGGGCCCAAAGGGGGACGAGCAGTACTTC
TRBD1,NA,TRBV10-3,TRBJ2-7,CAITERDRIYPTYYEQYF,TGTGCCATCACGGAACGGGACAGGATCTACCCGACCTACTACGAGCAGTACTTC